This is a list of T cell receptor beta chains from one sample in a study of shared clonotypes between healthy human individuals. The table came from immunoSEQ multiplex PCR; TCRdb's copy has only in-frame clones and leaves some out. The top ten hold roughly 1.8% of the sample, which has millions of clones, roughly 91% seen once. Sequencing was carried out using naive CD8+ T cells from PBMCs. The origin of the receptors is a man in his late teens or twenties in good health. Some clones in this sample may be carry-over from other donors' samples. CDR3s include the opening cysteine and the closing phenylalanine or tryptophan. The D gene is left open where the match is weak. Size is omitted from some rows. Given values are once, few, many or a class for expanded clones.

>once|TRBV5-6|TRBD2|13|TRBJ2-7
CASSLAGGIEQYF
TGTGCCAGCAGCTTAGCGGGAGGTATCGAGCAGTACTTC
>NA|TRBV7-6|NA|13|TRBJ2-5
CASSLNREETQYF
TGTGCCAGCAGCTTAAACAGGGAAGAGACCCAGTACTTC
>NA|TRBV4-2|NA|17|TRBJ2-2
CASSQDRGLWDTGELFF
TGTGCCAGCAGCCAAGATCGAGGCCTCTGGGACACCGGGGAGCTGTTTTTT
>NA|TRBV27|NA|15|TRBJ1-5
CASSSSGELHQPQHF
TGTGCCAGCAGTTCGTCAGGGGAACTGCATCAGCCCCAGCATTTT
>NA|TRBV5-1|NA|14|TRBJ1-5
CASSLGGGGQPQHF
TGCGCCAGCAGCTTGGGCGGGGGCGGCCAGCCCCAGCATTTT
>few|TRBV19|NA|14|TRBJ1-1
CASSTRHTNTEAFF
TGTGCCAGTAGTACCCGACACACGAACACTGAAGCTTTCTTT
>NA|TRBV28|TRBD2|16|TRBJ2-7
CASSLFLAGDYVGQYF
TGTGCCAGCAGTTTATTCCTAGCGGGTGACTACGTTGGGCAGTACTTC
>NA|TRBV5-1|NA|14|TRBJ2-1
CASSLETSSIEQFF
TGCGCCAGCAGCTTGGAGACTAGTAGTATTGAGCAGTTCTTC
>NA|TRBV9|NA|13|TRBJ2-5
CASSVFGGETQYF
TGTGCCAGCAGCGTTTTTGGGGGGGAGACCCAGTACTTC
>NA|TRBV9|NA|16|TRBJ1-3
CASSENRNPSGNTIYF
TGTGCCAGCAGCGAGAACAGGAACCCCTCTGGAAACACCATATATTTT
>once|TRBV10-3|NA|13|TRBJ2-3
CAIARGGTDTQYF
TGTGCCATCGCGAGGGGCGGGACAGATACGCAGTATTTT
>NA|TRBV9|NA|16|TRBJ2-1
CASSFSGAPPNNEQFF
TGTGCCAGCAGCTTCAGCGGAGCGCCGCCCAACAATGAGCAGTTCTTC
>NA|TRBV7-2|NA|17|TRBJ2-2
CASSLAPQEENTGELFF
TGTGCCAGCAGCTTAGCCCCCCAGGAAGAGAACACCGGGGAGCTGTTTTTT
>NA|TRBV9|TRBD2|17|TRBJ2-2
CASSVAGLAANTGELFF
TGTGCCAGCAGCGTAGCCGGACTAGCGGCGAACACCGGGGAGCTGTTTTTT
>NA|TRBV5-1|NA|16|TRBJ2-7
CASSLAQGLLGYEQYF
TGCGCCAGCAGCTTGGCCCAGGGCCTCCTGGGCTACGAGCAGTACTTC
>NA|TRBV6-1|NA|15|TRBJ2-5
CASSEDVTTQETQYF
TGTGCCAGCAGTGAAGATGTGACTACCCAAGAGACCCAGTACTTC
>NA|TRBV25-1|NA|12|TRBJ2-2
CATRIRAGELFF
TGTGCCACTCGCATCCGGGCCGGGGAGCTGTTTTTT
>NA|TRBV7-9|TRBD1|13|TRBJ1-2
CASSLGQGNGYTF
TGTGCCAGCAGTTTGGGACAGGGCAACGGCTACACCTTC
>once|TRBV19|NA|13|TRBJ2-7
CASSIGTLYEQYF
TGTGCCAGTAGTATCGGAACTCTCTACGAGCAGTACTTC
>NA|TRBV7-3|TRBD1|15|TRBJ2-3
CASSPDRVPTDTQYF
TGTGCCAGCAGCCCAGACAGGGTTCCGACAGATACGCAGTATTTT
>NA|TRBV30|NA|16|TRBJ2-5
CAWRGSEGWTQETQYF
TGTGCCTGGAGGGGTTCGGAGGGCTGGACCCAAGAGACCCAGTACTTC
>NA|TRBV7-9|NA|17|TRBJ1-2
CASRDFPVGARDYGYTF
TGTGCCAGCAGGGACTTTCCGGTGGGGGCTCGGGACTATGGCTACACCTTC
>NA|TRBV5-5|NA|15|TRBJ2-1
CASSAVVIFHNEQFF
TGTGCCAGCAGCGCAGTTGTGATATTTCACAATGAGCAGTTCTTC
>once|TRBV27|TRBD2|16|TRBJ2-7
CASSPTPGTSAYEQYF
TGTGCCAGCAGCCCAACTCCCGGGACTAGCGCCTACGAGCAGTACTTC
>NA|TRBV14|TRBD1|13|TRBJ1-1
CASSDREGTEAFF
TGTGCCAGCAGTGACAGGGAGGGGACTGAAGCTTTCTTT
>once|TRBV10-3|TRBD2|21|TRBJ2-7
CAISEPGQNLGTSGGGYEQYF
TGTGCCATCAGTGAGCCGGGACAGAATTTAGGGACTAGCGGGGGAGGCTACGAGCAGTACTTC
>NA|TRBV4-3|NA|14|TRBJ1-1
CASSWSLMNTEAFF
TGCGCCAGCAGCTGGTCCCTGATGAACACTGAAGCTTTCTTT
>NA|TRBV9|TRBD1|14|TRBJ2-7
CASSGATGAREQYF
TGTGCCAGCAGCGGTGCGACAGGGGCACGCGAGCAGTACTTC
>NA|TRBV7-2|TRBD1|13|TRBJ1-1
CASSLGDRVEAFF
TGTGCCAGCAGCTTAGGGGACAGGGTGGAAGCTTTCTTT
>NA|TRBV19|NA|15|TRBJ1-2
CASSISFQPLYGYTF
TGTGCCAGTAGTATATCGTTTCAACCTCTCTATGGCTACACCTTC
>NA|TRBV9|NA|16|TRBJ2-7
CASSVSGGTLVYEQYF
TGTGCCAGCAGCGTAAGTGGGGGGACCCTGGTCTACGAGCAGTACTTC
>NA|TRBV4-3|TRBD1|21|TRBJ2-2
CASSQEGGDRPRKENTGELFF
TGCGCCAGCAGCCAAGAAGGTGGGGACAGGCCAAGGAAGGAGAACACCGGGGAGCTGTTTTTT
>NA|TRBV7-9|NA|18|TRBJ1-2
CASSSTGRGNRSNYGYTF
TGTGCCAGCAGCTCGACAGGAAGGGGGAATAGATCTAACTATGGCTACACCTTC
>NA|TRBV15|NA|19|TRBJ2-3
CATSRDTPYSGGEADTQYF
TGTGCCACCAGCAGAGATACCCCGTACAGTGGGGGTGAGGCAGATACGCAGTATTTT
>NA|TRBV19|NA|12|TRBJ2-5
CASSIRGETQYF
TGTGCCAGTAGTATACGGGGGGAGACCCAGTACTTC
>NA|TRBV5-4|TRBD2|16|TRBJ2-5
CASSLRLAGTPETQYF
TGTGCCAGCAGCTTGAGACTAGCGGGAACCCCAGAGACCCAGTACTTC
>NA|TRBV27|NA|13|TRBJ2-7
CASSLRGSDEQYF
TGTGCCAGCAGTTTGCGAGGTTCCGACGAGCAGTACTTC
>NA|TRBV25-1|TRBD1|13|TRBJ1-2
CASRGTGPYGYTF
TGTGCCAGCAGGGGGACAGGTCCTTATGGCTACACCTTC
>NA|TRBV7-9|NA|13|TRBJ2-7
CASSPDRFYEQYF
TGTGCCAGCAGCCCGGACAGATTCTACGAGCAGTACTTC
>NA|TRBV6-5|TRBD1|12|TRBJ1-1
CASSLWTGEAFF
TGTGCCAGCAGTTTATGGACAGGTGAAGCTTTCTTT
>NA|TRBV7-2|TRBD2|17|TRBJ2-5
CASSSTGTSGREETQYF
TGTGCCAGCAGCTCCACCGGGACTAGCGGGAGGGAAGAGACCCAGTACTTC
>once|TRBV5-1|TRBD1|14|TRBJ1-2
CASGEGQAEYGYTF
TGCGCCAGCGGAGAGGGACAGGCAGAATATGGCTACACCTTC
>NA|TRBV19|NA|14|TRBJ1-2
CASSYKRVFGGYTF
TGTGCCAGTAGCTATAAAAGGGTGTTTGGTGGCTACACCTTC
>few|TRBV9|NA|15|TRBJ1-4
CASSVAGTGSEKLFF
TGTGCCAGCAGCGTAGCGGGTACAGGCAGTGAAAAACTGTTTTTT
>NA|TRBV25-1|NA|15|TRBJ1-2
CASSEWGGQLYGYTF
TGTGCCAGCAGTGAATGGGGAGGGCAGCTCTATGGCTACACCTTC
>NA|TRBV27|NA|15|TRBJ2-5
CASRAKDRLWETQYF
TGTGCCAGCAGAGCCAAGGACAGACTATGGGAGACCCAGTACTTC
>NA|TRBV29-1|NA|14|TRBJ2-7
CSVASSGRGYEQYF
TGCAGCGTTGCGTCTAGCGGCAGGGGCTACGAGCAGTACTTC
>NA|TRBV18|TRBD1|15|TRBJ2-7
CASSPGRQGIYEQYF
TGTGCCAGCTCACCGGGCCGACAGGGAATATACGAGCAGTACTTC
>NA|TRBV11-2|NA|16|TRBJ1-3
CASSPPNRIPGNTIYF
TGTGCCAGCAGCCCCCCGAACCGAATCCCTGGAAACACCATATATTTT
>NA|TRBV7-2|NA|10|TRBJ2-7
CASGEREQYF
TGTGCCAGCGGAGAACGCGAGCAGTACTTC
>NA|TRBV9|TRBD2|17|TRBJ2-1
CASSLNAGLPTYNEQFF
TGTGCCAGCAGCCTAAATGCGGGACTACCTACCTACAATGAGCAGTTCTTC
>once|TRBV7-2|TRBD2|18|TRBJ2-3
CASSPRIAGGLITDTQYF
TGTGCCAGCAGCCCCCGTATAGCGGGAGGGCTAATCACAGATACGCAGTATTTT
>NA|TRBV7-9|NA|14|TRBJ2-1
CASSPPPRDNEQFF
TGTGCCAGCAGCCCACCCCCGCGAGACAATGAGCAGTTCTTC
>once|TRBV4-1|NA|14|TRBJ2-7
CASSQDRATYEQYF
TGCGCCAGCAGCCAAGATAGGGCGACCTACGAGCAGTACTTC
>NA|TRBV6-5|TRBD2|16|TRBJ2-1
CASSYSGGSLYNEQFF
TGTGCCAGCAGTTACTCTGGCGGGAGTTTATACAATGAGCAGTTCTTC
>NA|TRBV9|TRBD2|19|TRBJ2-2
CASSVGTSGREPNTGELFF
TGTGCCAGCAGCGTAGGGACTAGCGGGAGGGAACCGAACACCGGGGAGCTGTTTTTT
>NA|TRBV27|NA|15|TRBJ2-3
CASSLSGYGTDTQYF
TGTGCCAGCAGTTTATCCGGGTACGGGACAGATACGCAGTATTTT
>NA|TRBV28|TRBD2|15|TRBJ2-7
CASSRTSGRVDEQYF
TGTGCCAGCAGTCGGACTAGCGGGAGGGTCGACGAGCAGTACTTC